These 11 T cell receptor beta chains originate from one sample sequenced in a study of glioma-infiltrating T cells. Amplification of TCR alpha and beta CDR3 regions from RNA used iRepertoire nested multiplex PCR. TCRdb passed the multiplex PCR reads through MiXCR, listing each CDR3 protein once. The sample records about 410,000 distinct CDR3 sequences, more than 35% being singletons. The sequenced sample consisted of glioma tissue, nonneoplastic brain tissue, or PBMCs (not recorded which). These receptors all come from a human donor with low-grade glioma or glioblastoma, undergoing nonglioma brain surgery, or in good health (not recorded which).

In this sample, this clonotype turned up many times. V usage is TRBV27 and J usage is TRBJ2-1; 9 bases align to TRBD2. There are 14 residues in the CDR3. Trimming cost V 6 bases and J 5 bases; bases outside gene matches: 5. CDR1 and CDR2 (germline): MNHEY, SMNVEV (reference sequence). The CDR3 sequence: CASRSSGRDNEQFF. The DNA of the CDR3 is TGTGCCAGCAGAAGTAGCGGGAGAGACAATGAGCAGTTCTTC.

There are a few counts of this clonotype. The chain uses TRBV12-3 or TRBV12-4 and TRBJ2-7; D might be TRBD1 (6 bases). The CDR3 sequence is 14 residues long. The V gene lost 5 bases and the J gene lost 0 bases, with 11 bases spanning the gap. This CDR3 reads CASSPRDTSYEQYF. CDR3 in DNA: TGTGCCAGCAGTCCTCGGGACACCTCCTACGAGCAGTACTTC.

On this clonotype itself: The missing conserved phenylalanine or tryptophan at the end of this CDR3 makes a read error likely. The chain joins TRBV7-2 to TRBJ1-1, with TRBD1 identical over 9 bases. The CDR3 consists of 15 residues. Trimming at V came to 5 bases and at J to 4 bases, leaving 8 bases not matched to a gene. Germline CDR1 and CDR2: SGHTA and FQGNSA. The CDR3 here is CASSPYRGRITEAFS. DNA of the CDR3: TGTGCCAGCAGCCCATACAGGGGGCGCATCACTGAAGCTTTCTCT.

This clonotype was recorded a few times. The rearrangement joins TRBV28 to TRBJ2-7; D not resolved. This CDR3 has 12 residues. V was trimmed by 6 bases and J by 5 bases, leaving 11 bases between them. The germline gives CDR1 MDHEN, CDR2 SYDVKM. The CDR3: CASRSAFHEQYF. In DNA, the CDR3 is TGTGCCAGCAGAAGCGCGTTTCACGAGCAGTACTTC.

The CDR3 bases are TGCAGTGCCGTGGCAGAGACACATGGTTGGGGCAATGAGCAGTTCTTC. It specifies CSAVAETHGWGNEQFF. The chain has TRBV20-1 and TRBJ2-1, with D uncertain. Germline lookup yields CDR1 DFQATT and CDR2 SNEGSKA (reference sequence). The CDR3 runs to 16 residues. V shed 6 bases and J shed 6 bases, with 24 bases lying between them.

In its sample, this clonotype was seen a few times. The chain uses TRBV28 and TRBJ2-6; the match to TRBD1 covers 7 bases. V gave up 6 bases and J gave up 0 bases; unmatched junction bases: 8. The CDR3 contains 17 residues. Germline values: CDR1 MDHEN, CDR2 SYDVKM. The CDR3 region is CASRLGQVPSGANVLTF. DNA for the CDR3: TGTGCCAGCAGACTCGGACAGGTCCCCTCTGGGGCCAACGTCCTGACTTTC. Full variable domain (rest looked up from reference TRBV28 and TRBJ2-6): DVKVTQSSRYLVKRTGEKVFLECVQDMDHENMFWYRQDPGLGLRLIYFSYDVKMKEKGDIPEGYSVSREKKERFSLILESASTNQTSMYLCASRLGQVPSGANVLTFGAGSRLTVL.

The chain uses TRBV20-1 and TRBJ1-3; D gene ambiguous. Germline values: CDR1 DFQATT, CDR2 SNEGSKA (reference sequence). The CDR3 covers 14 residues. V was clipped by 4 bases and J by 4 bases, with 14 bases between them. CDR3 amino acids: CSAIESQGGNTIYF. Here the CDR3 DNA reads TGCAGTGCTATTGAGAGTCAAGGAGGAAACACCATATATTTT.

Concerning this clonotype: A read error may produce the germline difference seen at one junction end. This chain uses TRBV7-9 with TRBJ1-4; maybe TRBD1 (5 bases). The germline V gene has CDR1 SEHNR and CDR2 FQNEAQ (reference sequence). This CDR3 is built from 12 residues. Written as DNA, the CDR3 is TGTGCCAGCAGCCCTTCTGGAGGGGACGCGGTTTTT. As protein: CASSPSGGDAVF.

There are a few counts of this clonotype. This CDR3 reads CSVGRTVEGEQYF. The CDR3 DNA reads TGCAGCGTTGGACGGACAGTGGAGGGGGAGCAGTACTTC. The chain combines TRBV29-1 with TRBJ2-7; D possibly uses TRBD1 or TRBD2 (6 bases each). Trimming removed 4 bases at V and 7 bases at J, with 17 bases between. This CDR3 region has 13 residues. CDR1 and CDR2 from the germline V gene are SQVTM and ANQGSEA.

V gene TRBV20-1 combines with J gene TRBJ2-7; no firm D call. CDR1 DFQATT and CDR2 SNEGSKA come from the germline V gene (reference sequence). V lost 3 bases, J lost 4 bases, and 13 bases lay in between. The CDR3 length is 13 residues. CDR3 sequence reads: CSASSQVAYEQYF. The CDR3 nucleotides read TGCAGTGCTAGCAGCCAGGTAGCTTACGAGCAGTACTTC.

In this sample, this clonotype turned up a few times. The CDR3 spells CASSVQGGEQYF. The CDR3 nucleotides are TGTGCCAGCAGTGTGCAGGGTGGGGAGCAGTACTTC. This sequence joins TRBV2 and TRBJ2-7; D is perhaps TRBD1 (5 bases). Germline CDR1 is SNHLY and CDR2 is FYNNEI. This CDR3 contains 12 residues. With 4 bases removed from V and 7 bases from J, the gap between germline ends came to 11 bases.